Listed below are T cell receptor beta chains from one sample, sequenced in a study of human T cells and chemical hapten exposure. TCRdb redid the calling of the RACE reads with MiXCR, one entry per CDR3 protein. The repertoire holds some 180,000 distinct CDR3 sequences, with approximately 20% as singletons. Sequences were derived from whole blood, sampled in connection with sensitization to the hapten diphenylcyclopropenone (DPC). These receptor sequences come from a woman in her fifties or sixties with alopecia areata. Some clones in this sample may be carry-over from other donors' samples. Each CDR3 is given with its conserved first and last residue. D genes are given only for firm matches. Rows give clone size only sometimes, using once, few, many, or a class for an expanded clone.

few,-,TRBJ2-3,TRBV6-5,TGTGCCAGCAGTTACTCGACCTTAGCAGATACGCAGTATTTT,CASSYSTLADTQYF
few,-,TRBJ2-1,TRBV5-1,TGCGCCAGCAGCTTGGATCAGGAGAGCTCCTACAATGAGCAGTTCTTC,CASSLDQESSYNEQFF
-,TRBD2,TRBJ2-1,TRBV7-2,TGTGCCAGCAGCTTAGCTCTAGCGGGAGCCTACAATGAGCAGTTCTTC,CASSLALAGAYNEQFF
few,TRBD2,TRBJ2-5,TRBV9,TGTGCCAGCAGCGTTAGCGGGAGGGCCAGTGAGACCCAGTACTTC,CASSVSGRASETQYF
-,-,TRBJ1-1,TRBV10-3,TGTGCCATCAGTGCGACAGCCGTTGGGGCTTTCTTT,CAISATAVGAFF
few,-,TRBJ1-2,TRBV7-3,TGTGCCAGCAGCCTCTCGGTTTACGATGGCTACACCTTC,CASSLSVYDGYTF
-,-,TRBJ2-7,TRBV5-1,TGCGCCAGCAGCTTGGAACGGATCCCCTCCTACGAGCAGTACTTC,CASSLERIPSYEQYF
-,-,TRBJ2-7,TRBV25-1,TGTGCCAGCAGTGCCGGACTTTTGCGGGGATCCTACGAGCAGTACTTC,CASSAGLLRGSYEQYF
-,-,TRBJ2-7,TRBV14,TGTGCCAGCAGCCAAGGAAGGAGGGACAACGAGCAGTACTTC,CASSQGRRDNEQYF
-,-,TRBJ2-1,TRBV20-1,TGCAGTGCTAGGGGCCCATCCTACAATGAGCAGTTCTTC,CSARGPSYNEQFF
-,-,TRBJ2-1,TRBV7-9,TGTGCCAGCAGCTTAGAGTTAGTCGAGCAGTTCTTC,CASSLELVEQFF